This TCR beta chain was captured in a study of Graves' ophthalmopathy and Graves' hyperthyroidism (dated by TCRdb to the late 2010s). Background for the entire study: Peripheral blood samples were taken at the time of initial diagnosis, before any treatment was given. To tell Graves' ophthalmopathy apart from Graves' hyperthyroidism, and to predict which patients would progress to ophthalmopathy, the study relied on TCR beta repertoire signatures. In total, 135 blood samples were TCR-sequenced: approximately 42 ophthalmopathy, some 75 hyperthyroidism and some 17 hyperthyroidism-to-ophthalmopathy patients. To explore V-J signatures that separate ophthalmopathy from hyperthyroidism, a discovery set of about 98 patients was enrolled, consisting of under 50 with ophthalmopathy and about 60 with stable hyperthyroidism. An independent validation cohort was composed of fewer than 20 hyperthyroidism patients and about 16 patients who later progressed from hyperthyroidism to ophthalmopathy. T-cell repertoires of thyroid tissue and blood were compared in several hyperthyroidism patients. After sampling, hyperthyroidism patients received methimazole starting at 30 mg daily, and ophthalmopathy patients received high-dose intravenous methylprednisolone. The 100 discovery patients were randomly split 7:3 into training and test sets. The research as a whole found: In validation, the model predicted ophthalmopathy progression with about 70% sensitivity and 72.22% specificity; 12 predicted patients were CT-confirmed with GO in a median of around 6 months. The 13-signature model separated ophthalmopathy from stable hyperthyroidism with roughly 88% sensitivity and just under 84% specificity in cross-validation, and 80%/75% in the test set. Most of the expanded thyroid clonotypes with a frequency above 0.001 were also detected in blood, and it was suggested that the thyroid immune response may be reflected by blood repertoires. Sample size was not statistically predetermined, and group allocation was not concealed from the investigators.

Hyperthyroidism was defined as stable when no progression to ophthalmopathy occurred within 18 months of follow-up. Hyperthyroidism patients were newly diagnosed, were aged 18 to 65 years, and had a disease duration under 2 months. Patients with other autoimmune diseases, uncontrolled infections, pregnancy or lactation were excluded. Clinical symptoms, serum thyroxine, TRAb, thyroid ultrasound and orbital computed tomography were used for diagnosis. Using Ficoll-Paque density gradient centrifugation, PBMCs were isolated from 8.5 to 10 ml of fresh peripheral blood. Total RNA was extracted using Trizol reagent, and RNA quality was checked on an Agilent 2100 Bioanalyzer. The table lists this clonotype with many counts. What this receptor recognizes is not known. Qualities for individual bases were not recorded, and no much larger clone is one base off. For repertoire sequencing, the TCR beta CDR3 regions were amplified from RNA transcripts. HTBI primers and the Qiagen OneStep RT-PCR kit were used in a first-round RT-PCR, which was followed by a second-round multiplex PCR, size selection and purification. Libraries were sequenced paired-end with 100 bp reads on an Illumina HiSeq2000. As for the authors' bioinformatics: SOAPnuke was used to process the reads, removing any read that contained adapters or uncalled bases, had a mean Phred below 15, or lacked an exact match to the constant primer or identifier. High-quality paired reads were merged with COPE v1.2.5. Each unique nucleotide sequence was treated as a clonotype, and MiTCR v1.1 was used to align the clonotypes to the IMGT TRB V, D and J references. Only V-J combinations with frequency above 0.0001 were analysed, covering approximately 99% of repertoires. A TCR clonal expansion and chaos score per V-J combination was defined as the ratio of F50 clonal expansion to chaos observed in the TCRdist matrix. Welch's t-statistics and random forest were used to narrow the features down to over ten V-J combinations, which were then fed into a naive Bayes classifier. The Morisita-Horn index was used to measure how similar the thyroid and blood repertoires were. TCRdb ran its own pipeline on the public reads, namely fastp trimming at Q25 and MiXCR clone calling, and kept in-frame beta chains. Rows merge per CDR3 protein into single entries with the most common DNA and genes. Here the V and J calls rest on TCRdb's processing, not on the authors' analysis. Recorded for this sample are about 420,000 distinct CDR3 sequences; under 25% of them occurred a single time. Of the sample, around 3.1% is held by the ten largest clones.

Sequenced: peripheral blood. The sequence was obtained from a woman aged 18-29 years with stable Graves' hyperthyroidism. Donor details come from another sample of the same person, matched by shared clones.

The DNA sequence is as follows: TGCAGTGCTACAAAGCCGACTAGCGGGAGATCCGAGCAGTACTTC. Its coded protein is CSATKPTSGRSEQYF. In this chain, TRBV20-1 is recombined with TRBJ2-7, with TRBD2 matching 12 junction bases. In the germline V gene (reference sequence), CDR1 corresponds to DFQATT and CDR2 to SNEGSKA. Measured from the cysteine to the phenylalanine, the CDR3 is 15 residues long. CDR3 DNA only is kept here, 45 bases in frame from base 1. Relative to germline, V is missing 4 bases and J is missing 6 bases, with 10 bases of the junction outside any gene match.